This is a list of T cell receptor beta chains from one sample in a study of somatic mutations in cytotoxic T cells in rheumatoid arthritis. This table comes from immunoSEQ multiplex PCR, and its TCRdb copy is limited to in-frame clones, with some not included. The table records around 16,000 clones, 75% to 80% of them present only once. Input material: CD8+ T cells sorted from blood. Receptors originate from an adult with rheumatoid arthritis. CDR3s include the opening cysteine and the closing phenylalanine or tryptophan. The order of the fields is CDR3 protein, clone size, J gene, V gene. Clone size is stated in some rows and not others, as once, few, many or a class when expanded.

CASSLGAGSKNIQYF,once,TRBJ2-4,TRBV11-2
CASSSPRGTSGNEQFF,NA,TRBJ2-1,TRBV9
CASRGDRGQATNTGELFF,NA,TRBJ2-2,TRBV7-6
CSAAGLAGLGGTDTQYF,NA,TRBJ2-3,TRBV29-1
CASEGEGADTQYF,NA,TRBJ2-3,TRBV11-1
CASSQVGQGYEQYF,NA,TRBJ2-7,TRBV14
CASRDSLNQPQHF,NA,TRBJ1-5,TRBV6-5
CASSMWGENTEAFF,NA,TRBJ1-1,TRBV19
CASSWDAGGTSAGELFF,NA,TRBJ2-2,TRBV4-2
CASSPTSGDYNEQFF,NA,TRBJ2-1,TRBV18
CASSSDKNTEAFF,NA,TRBJ1-1,TRBV6-5
CASSQDLDGHYEQYF,NA,TRBJ2-7,TRBV14
CASRTFGNTEAFF,NA,TRBJ1-1,TRBV19
CASSPPGLAGIQGTRF,NA,TRBJ2-7,TRBV27
CASSVGTGPYGYTF,NA,TRBJ1-2,TRBV5-6
CASSYGPGGVRETQYF,NA,TRBJ2-5,TRBV6-5
CASSARTSGVNTGELFF,NA,TRBJ2-2,TRBV11-3
CARETPTGQHQETQYF,NA,TRBJ2-5,TRBV19
CASSTSPGTYNEQFF,NA,TRBJ2-1,TRBV9
CASSETGKREKLFF,NA,TRBJ1-4,TRBV28
CASALGRSAEAFF,NA,TRBJ1-1,TRBV7-6
CASSPLDGPREQYF,NA,TRBJ2-7,TRBV27
CASSLFQWDKNTEAFF,NA,TRBJ1-1,TRBV27
CASSWDRGDEKLFF,NA,TRBJ1-4,TRBV11-2
CASSESWVAGNTIYF,once,TRBJ1-3,TRBV6-1
CASSLSWGESHEQYF,few,TRBJ2-7,TRBV6-5
CASSHEAGTPNEQFF,once,TRBJ2-1,TRBV6-5
CSVESGLQPLGNEQFF,NA,TRBJ2-1,TRBV29-1
CASSIVGLRSSYEQYF,NA,TRBJ2-7,TRBV19
CASSLGSGSYNEQFF,NA,TRBJ2-1,TRBV5-1
CASSQRGLSYEQYF,NA,TRBJ2-7,TRBV27
CASRGAASTDTQYF,NA,TRBJ2-3,TRBV11-2
CASSFPASGSSADTQYF,NA,TRBJ2-3,TRBV7-8
CASSLTGAGSGTEAFF,NA,TRBJ1-1,TRBV28
CASSHENRVNGYTF,NA,TRBJ1-2,TRBV4-3
CASSPRDRYEQYF,NA,TRBJ2-7,TRBV5-4
CASSVGHTEAFF,NA,TRBJ1-1,TRBV9
CASSSRDRGYEQYF,few,TRBJ2-7,TRBV5-1
CASSDTGQGVNGYTF,few,TRBJ1-2,TRBV6-4
CASSPGQFYEQYF,NA,TRBJ2-7,TRBV7-9
CASSSSGRVYNEQFF,NA,TRBJ2-1,TRBV7-3
CASSLAPPTNEKLFF,NA,TRBJ1-4,TRBV7-9
CASSLAWGVNQPQHF,NA,TRBJ1-5,TRBV7-6
CASSPTWGDRGKNEQFF,NA,TRBJ2-1,TRBV11-2
CASSLGDRSYGYTF,NA,TRBJ1-2,TRBV5-6
CASSLFGGDINYEQYF,NA,TRBJ2-7,TRBV28
CASRDSFQETQYF,NA,TRBJ2-5,TRBV25-1
CASRPPGTSNEQFF,NA,TRBJ2-1,TRBV28
CATSSLFTGGGTNEKLFF,NA,TRBJ1-4,TRBV15